This record looks at one TCR beta chain sequence and its context. Its antigen is undetermined. This record comes from a study of stem cell transplantation in POMP-related autoinflammatory disease. Study information: Defective thymoproteasomes were hypothesized to impair CD8+ T-cell positive selection. Before transplant, CD4+ T cells skewed naive and CD8+ proportions were low.

Findings and caveats of the study: A trend toward lower repertoire diversity and greater clonality appeared in every analyzed T-cell subset of PRAID patients.

Measured with immunoSEQ multiplex PCR; TCRdb has only the in-frame clones, and not every one. The data show about 26,000 clones, 82% seen once. V lost 3 bases to trimming and J lost 2 bases, with 11 bases between them. Germline V CDR1 and CDR2: ENHRY, SYGVKD. This CDR3 spans 15 amino acids. The material sequenced was CD4+ T cells from PBMCs, taken before stem cell transplantation. The TCR sequence derives from a human donor with POMP-related autoinflammation and immune dysregulation (PRAID). The chain couples TRBV10-3 to TRBJ1-5; possibly TRBD1 for D (5 bases). The CDR3 loop reads CAISERGPRNQPQHF. The CDR3, as DNA: TGTGCCATCAGTGAAAGGGGCCCCCGCAATCAGCCCCAGCATTTT.